This T cell receptor (beta chain) originates from a study of T cells after yellow fever vaccination. Germline V gene data show CDR1 as DFQATT and CDR2 as SNEGSKA (reference sequence). The CDR3 loop spans 16 amino acids. TCRdb used MiXCR to reprocess the 5' RACE reads, holding one entry per CDR3 protein. The table includes hundreds of thousands of distinct CDR3 sequences, 9% to 15% detected once. Turning to this clonotype: One junction end disagrees with the germline gene, perhaps due to a read error.

This clonotype originated in a man younger than 40 who received the YFV17D yellow fever vaccine. The V and J genes are TRBV20-1 and TRBJ2-1; 11 bases are a match to TRBD2. The specimen was PBMCs, collected on the day of the yellow fever booster vaccination. Here the CDR3 DNA reads TGCTGTGCTAGGGTTTCACTAGCGGGAGCAGGCAATGAGCAGTTCTTC. Amino acid sequence: CCARVSLAGAGNEQFF.